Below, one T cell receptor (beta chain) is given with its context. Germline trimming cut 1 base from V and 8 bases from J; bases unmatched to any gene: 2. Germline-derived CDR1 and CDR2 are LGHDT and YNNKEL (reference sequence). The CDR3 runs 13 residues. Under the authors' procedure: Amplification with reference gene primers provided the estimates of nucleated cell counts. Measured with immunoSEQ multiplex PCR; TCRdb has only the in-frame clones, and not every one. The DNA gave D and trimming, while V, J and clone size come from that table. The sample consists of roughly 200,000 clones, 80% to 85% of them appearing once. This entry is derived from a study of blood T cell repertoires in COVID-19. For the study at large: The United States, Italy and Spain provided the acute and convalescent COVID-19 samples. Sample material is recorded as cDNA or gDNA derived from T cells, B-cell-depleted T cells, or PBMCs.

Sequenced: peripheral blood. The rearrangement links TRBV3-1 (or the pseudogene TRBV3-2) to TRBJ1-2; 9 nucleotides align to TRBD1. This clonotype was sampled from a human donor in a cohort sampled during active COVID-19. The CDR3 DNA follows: TGTGCCAGCAGCCAAGGACAGGGGGACGGCTACACCTTC. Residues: CASSQGQGDGYTF.